The clone carrying this T cell receptor beta chain was counted a single time. Its antigen remains unidentified. The sample originates from a study of cytomegalovirus exposure and HLA in healthy donors. Study-wide findings and caveats: V segments that were indistinguishable, TRBV6-2 and TRBV6-3 among them, were omitted from analysis.

Looked up from germline, CDR1 is SGDLS and CDR2 is YYNGEE. V lost 4 bases to trimming and J lost 0 bases, with 14 bases between them. The length of the CDR3 is 17 residues. Primers: 60 Vbeta forward and 13 Jbeta reverse. Produced via immunoSEQ multiplex PCR; TCRdb's table is partial and in-frame only. The data hold about 80,000 clones, with 62% observed a single time. This receptor was obtained from a male donor in good health and CMV-seropositive. The chain carries TRBV9 and TRBJ2-6; possibly TRBD1 for D (6 bases). What was sequenced was PBMCs. DNA for the CDR3: TGTGCCAGCAGCCCCTCCGACAGGAACTCTGGGGCCAACGTCCTGACTTTC. This gives the protein CASSPSDRNSGANVLTF.